The clone carrying this T cell receptor (beta chain) appeared a single time. Its antigen remains unknown. This specimen belongs to a study of beta chain features in type 1 diabetes. This CDR3 comprises 15 residues. The germline CDR1 and CDR2 sequences are SNHLY and FYNNEI. Trimming at V came to 6 bases and at J to 8 bases, leaving 10 bases not matched to a gene. cDNA synthesis used the whole RNA isolate, giving expressed TCRB sequences. The assay was immunoSEQ multiplex PCR, and TCRdb's table has in-frame clones only and misses some. The sample shows around 310,000 clones, roughly 13% of them seen only once. Study-level results: Type 1 diabetes patients showed a moderate but significant shortening of TCRB CDR3s in all four CD4+ subsets.

The chain couples TRBV2 to TRBJ2-1; 10 bases are shared with TRBD1. The origin of this receptor is a woman younger than 35 with type 1 diabetes. Sequenced: naive CD4+ T cells from blood. The CDR3 DNA reads TGTGCCAGCAGATCGACAGGGGGCGCGATCCATGAGCAGTTCTTC. Protein product: CASRSTGGAIHEQFF.